One sample yielded the 18 T cell receptor beta chains listed below, sequenced in a study of blood T cell repertoires in COVID-19 (TCRdb year 2020). Library preparation employed the immunoSEQ multiplex PCR assay. The table comes from immuneACCESS by way of TCRdb, which keeps in-frame sequences with V and J called. Part of the clones is missing from these tables; in studies checked, under half for an unresolved V gene and the rest for unknown reasons. The sample yields over 75,000 clones; roughly 86% were counted once. Under 30% of the sample is held by the ten biggest clonotypes. The sequenced material came from peripheral blood. Receptor source: a human donor in a cohort sampled during active COVID-19.

The rearrangement uses TRBV7-7 and TRBJ1-2; 8 bases are shared with TRBD1. V lost 1 base, J lost 6 bases, and 7 bases stayed unmatched. Germline CDR1 SSHAT, CDR2 FNYEAQ (reference sequence). This CDR3 is built from 15 residues. CDR3 residues: CASSLEARGRDGYTF. In DNA, the CDR3 is TGTGCCAGCAGCTTAGAGGCCAGGGGGCGAGATGGCTACACCTTC.

This clone was observed once. This chain uses TRBV2 with TRBJ1-3; D is undetermined. Trimming left V 5 bases short and J 4 bases short, with 9 bases between. CDR1 is SNHLY, CDR2 FYNNEI, per germline. This CDR3 region has 13 residues. The CDR3 here is CASSSDSGNTIYF. In DNA, the CDR3 is TGTGCCAGCAGTTCTGACTCGGGAAACACCATATATTTT.

The chain employs TRBV11-3 and TRBJ2-1, with D tentatively TRBD2 (6 bases). The germline V gene encodes CDR1 SGHNT and CDR2 YENEEA. Trimming took off 5 bases at V and 5 bases at J, with 16 bases between the two ends. The CDR3 has 15 residues. The CDR3 DNA reads TGTGCCAGCAGCCCAGGGAGACTAGACAACAATGAGCAGTTCTTC. Translated, it gives CASSPGRLDNNEQFF.

The gene calls are TRBV9 and TRBJ2-5, with 12 bases aligning to TRBD2. The CDR3 is 16 amino acids. V was pared by 4 bases and J by 4 bases, with 8 bases of the junction left unmatched. Germline CDR1 is SGDLS and CDR2 is YYNGEE. CDR3 nucleotide sequence: TGTGCCAGCAGCCAGGCCCTAGCGGGGGGGGGAGAGACCCAGTACTTC. Protein: CASSQALAGGGETQYF. The complete variable domain, with remaining parts taken from reference TRBV9 and TRBJ2-5, reads DSGVTQTPKHLITATGQRVTLRCSPRSGDLSVYWYQQSLDQGLQFLIQYYNGEERAKGNILERFSAQQFPDLHSELNLSSLELGDSALYFCASSQALAGGGETQYFGPGTRLLVL.

This clone has a single count. This chain connects TRBV6-5 to TRBJ2-7, with 9 bases matching TRBD1. V shed 2 bases, J shed 0 bases, and the junction held 5 bases outside the gene matches. The CDR3 has 16 amino acids. CDR1 MNHEY and CDR2 SVGAGI come from the germline V gene. In DNA form, the CDR3 reads TGTGCCAGCAGTTACGCCAGGACAGGGGACTCCTACGAGCAGTACTTC. This translates into CASSYARTGDSYEQYF.

CDR3 sequence: CASSQVLGQGNYGYTF. In DNA form, the CDR3 reads TGCGCCAGCAGCCAAGTTTTGGGCCAAGGAAACTATGGCTACACCTTC. The rearrangement joins TRBV4-3 to TRBJ1-2; D is uncertain. This CDR3 contains 16 residues. Per the germline V gene, CDR1 is LGHNA and CDR2 is YSLEER. Trimming shortened V by 1 base and J by 2 bases, and 14 bases separated the two germline ends.

This chain uses TRBV7-2 with TRBJ1-6, with D unresolved. Trimming pared 5 bases from V and 0 bases from J, leaving 14 bases between. Germline V gene lookup returns CDR1 SGHTA and CDR2 FQGNSA. The CDR3 length is 17 residues. The DNA for the CDR3 is TGTGCCAGCAGCCCAGAACAGCCGAGCTCCTATAATTCACCCCTCCACTTT. The encoded protein is CASSPEQPSSYNSPLHF.

The chain links TRBV27 to TRBJ2-1; 7 bases map to TRBD1. The trim removed 2 bases at V and 2 bases at J, leaving 3 bases unmatched. Per the germline V gene, CDR1 is MNHEY and CDR2 is SMNVEV (reference sequence). This CDR3 contains 15 residues. This chain's CDR3 is CASSLRTGTYNEQFF. CDR3 nucleotide sequence: TGTGCCAGCAGTTTACGGACAGGCACCTACAATGAGCAGTTCTTC.

The chain joins TRBV4-1 to TRBJ1-3, with 7 bases that match TRBD1. Germline V gene data show CDR1 as MGHRA and CDR2 as YSYEKL. CDR3 size: 14 residues. After removal of 2 bases from V and 7 bases from J, the junction contained 5 bases not matched to a gene. Here the CDR3 reads CASSQLTGDNTIYF. The CDR3 region has the DNA TGCGCCAGCAGCCAATTAACAGGGGACAACACCATATATTTT.

The chain couples TRBV7-2 to TRBJ2-1, with 10 positions matching TRBD2. CDR3 size: 15 residues. V was pared by 2 bases and J by 4 bases, with 2 bases of the junction left unmatched. Germline-derived CDR1 and CDR2 are SGHTA and FQGNSA. In DNA, the CDR3 is TGTGCCAGCAGCTTAACTAGCGGGGCGTACAATGAGCAGTTCTTC. Translating gives CASSLTSGAYNEQFF. The whole variable domain, remainder taken from reference TRBV7-2 and TRBJ2-1, is GAGVSQSPSNKVTEKGKDVELRCDPISGHTALYWYRQSLGQGLEFLIYFQGNSAPDKSGLPSDRFSAERTGGSVSTLTIQRTQQEDSAVYLCASSLTSGAYNEQFFGPGTRLTVL.

This chain uses TRBV7-7 with TRBJ2-2; D is unclear. Trimming removed 5 bases at V and 7 bases at J, with 8 bases between. This CDR3 is built from 12 residues. The germline V gene has CDR1 SSHAT and CDR2 FNYEAQ (reference sequence). The CDR3 DNA is TGTGCCAGCAGCCCCCTCAGCGGGGAGCTGTTTTTT. Its translation is CASSPLSGELFF.

This chain joins TRBV18 and TRBJ2-7, with TRBD1 matching 7 bases. CDR3 length: 14 amino acids. From germline, CDR1 is KGHSH and CDR2 LQKENI. The J segment lost 0 bases and the V segment lost 6 bases, leaving 5 bases of the junction unmatched. The CDR3 nucleotides read TGTGCCAGCTCCCTACAGGGGCACTCCTACGAGCAGTACTTC. Protein product: CASSLQGHSYEQYF.

V usage is TRBV19 and J usage is TRBJ1-3; D not resolved. Germline lookup yields CDR1 LNHDA and CDR2 SQIVND (reference sequence). The CDR3 runs to 14 residues. With 4 bases removed from V and 2 bases from J, the gap between germline ends came to 9 bases. CDR3 sequence: CASSTVRAGNTIYF. The CDR3 bases are TGTGCCAGTAGTACCGTCCGGGCTGGAAACACCATATATTTT.

In its sample, this clone was seen a few times. V gene TRBV6-5 combines with J gene TRBJ2-2; unclear D gene. Per germline, CDR1 MNHEY and CDR2 SVGAGI. There are 13 residues in the CDR3. Trimming left V 4 bases short and J 6 bases short, with 9 bases between. The CDR3 DNA follows: TGTGCCAGCAGTTTAATAGCCTCCGGGGAGCTGTTTTTT. Translation gives CASSLIASGELFF.

The chain recombines TRBV7-8 with TRBJ1-1; D may be TRBD1 (6 bases). This CDR3 region has 13 residues. Looked up from germline, CDR1 is SGHVS and CDR2 is FQNEAQ. The ends were cut back, 1 base at V and 7 bases at J, with 10 bases in the middle. For the CDR3, the DNA is TGTGCCAGCAGCTTAGGGACAGTCCATGAAGCTTTCTTT. It yields the protein CASSLGTVHEAFF.

The J gene is TRBJ2-7, the V gene TRBV3-1 (or the pseudogene TRBV3-2); TRBD1 is a possible D gene (5 bases). The germline V gene has CDR1 LGHDT and CDR2 YNNKEL (reference sequence). This CDR3 spans 15 amino acids. V lost 0 bases and J lost 2, with 11 bases in between. CDR3 region: CASSQELGRTYEQYF. For the CDR3, the DNA is TGTGCCAGCAGCCAAGAGCTGGGGCGAACCTACGAGCAGTACTTC.

The chain links TRBV27 to TRBJ2-5, with TRBD2 matching 13 bases. In germline, CDR1 is MNHEY, CDR2 SMNVEV (reference sequence). The CDR3 consists of 15 residues. V lost 6 bases and J lost 7; bases outside the gene matches: 8. CDR3 amino acids: CASRMTSGGYMTQYF. In nucleotides, the CDR3 is TGTGCCAGCAGGATGACTAGCGGGGGGTATATGACCCAGTACTTC.

The chain joins TRBV4-3 to TRBJ2-1; 15 nucleotides agree with TRBD2. The junction had 6 bases not matched to a gene; V was cut back by 3 bases and J by 0 bases. Germline loops: CDR1 LGHNA, CDR2 YSLEER. The CDR3 sequence is 19 residues long. In DNA form, the CDR3 reads TGCGCCAGCAGCCAGGGACTAGCGGGAGGCAATCCCTCCTACAATGAGCAGTTCTTC. The encoded protein is CASSQGLAGGNPSYNEQFF.